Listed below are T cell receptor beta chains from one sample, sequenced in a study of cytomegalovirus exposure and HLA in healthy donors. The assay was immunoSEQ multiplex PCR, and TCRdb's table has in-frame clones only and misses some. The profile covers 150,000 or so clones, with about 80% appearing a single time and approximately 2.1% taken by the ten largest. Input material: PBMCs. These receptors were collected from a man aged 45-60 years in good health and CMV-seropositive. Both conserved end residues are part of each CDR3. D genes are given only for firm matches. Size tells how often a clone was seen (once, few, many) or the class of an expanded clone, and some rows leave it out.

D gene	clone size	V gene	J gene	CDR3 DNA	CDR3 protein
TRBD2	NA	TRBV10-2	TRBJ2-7	TGCGCCAGCTTACTAGCGGGGGGAAAATACGAGCAGTACTTC	CASLLAGGKYEQYF
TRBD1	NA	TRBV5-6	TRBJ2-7	TGTGCCAGCAGCGAACAGGGGGCGAGTTTCGAGCAGTACTTC	CASSEQGASFEQYF
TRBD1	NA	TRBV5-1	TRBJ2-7	TGCGCCAGCAGCAGTGTCCCTCGGACAGGAGCCTACGAGCAGTACTTC	CASSSVPRTGAYEQYF
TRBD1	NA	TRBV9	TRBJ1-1	TGTGCCAGCAGCGTTACCGGGACAGGGGACACTGAAGCTTTCTTT	CASSVTGTGDTEAFF
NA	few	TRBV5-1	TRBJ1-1	TGCGCCAGCAGCTTGGGTGAGCGGTCCACTGAAGCTTTCTTT	CASSLGERSTEAFF
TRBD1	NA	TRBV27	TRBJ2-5	TGTGCCAGCAGTTTATTCTCGATTGGGACAGGGGGTCCCAGCGGGACGGCACAAGAGACCCAGTACTTC	CASSLFSIGTGGPSGTAQETQYF
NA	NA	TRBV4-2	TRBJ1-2	TGTGCCAGCAGCCAAGATTTAGGCGGAGTTGGTGACAGGCTCCAGGGCTACACCTTC	CASSQDLGGVGDRLQGYTF
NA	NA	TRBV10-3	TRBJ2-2	TGTGCCATCAGTGAGTCGAGGGGGTCCCTGTTTTTT	CAISESRGSLFF
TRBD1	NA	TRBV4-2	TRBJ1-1	TGTGCCAGCAGCCAAGAAGGGGGCCGCAATACTGAAGCTTTCTTT	CASSQEGGRNTEAFF
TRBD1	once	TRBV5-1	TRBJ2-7	TGCGCCAGCAGCAAGGGACAGGGGGTGGGGGAGCAGTACTTC	CASSKGQGVGEQYF
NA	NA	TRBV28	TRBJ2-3	TGTGCCAGCAGTCCCAACAGGGATGCAGATACGCAGTATTTT	CASSPNRDADTQYF
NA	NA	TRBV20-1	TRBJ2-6	TGCAGTGCTAGTCTCGGTCAGGTAAAGTCTTTC	CSASLGQVKSF
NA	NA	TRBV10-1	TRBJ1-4	TGCGCCAGCAGTGTACGGAGGGATGAAAAACTGTTTTTT	CASSVRRDEKLFF
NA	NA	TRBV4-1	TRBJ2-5	TGCGCCAGCAGCCAAGGTAGATCCCAGGTGGCCCAGTACTTC	CASSQGRSQVAQYF
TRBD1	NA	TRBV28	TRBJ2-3	TGTGCCAGCAGTTCCCCCGGGACAGGGGGCAAAGATACGCAGTATTTT	CASSSPGTGGKDTQYF
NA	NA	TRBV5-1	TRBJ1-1	TGCGCCAGCAGCTTGGACCACGTGGACAGCTACACTGAAGCTTTCTTT	CASSLDHVDSYTEAFF
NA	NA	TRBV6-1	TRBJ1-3	TGTGCCAGCACCGTAAACTCTGGAAACACCATATATTTT	CASTVNSGNTIYF
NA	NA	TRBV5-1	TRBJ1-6	TGCGCCAGCAGCTTGGGGCACAGGGAATCGAGCTCCTATAATTCACCCCTCCACTTT	CASSLGHRESSSYNSPLHF
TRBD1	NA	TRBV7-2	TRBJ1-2	TGTGCCAGCAGCTTGGACAGGGCCTATGGCTACACCTTC	CASSLDRAYGYTF